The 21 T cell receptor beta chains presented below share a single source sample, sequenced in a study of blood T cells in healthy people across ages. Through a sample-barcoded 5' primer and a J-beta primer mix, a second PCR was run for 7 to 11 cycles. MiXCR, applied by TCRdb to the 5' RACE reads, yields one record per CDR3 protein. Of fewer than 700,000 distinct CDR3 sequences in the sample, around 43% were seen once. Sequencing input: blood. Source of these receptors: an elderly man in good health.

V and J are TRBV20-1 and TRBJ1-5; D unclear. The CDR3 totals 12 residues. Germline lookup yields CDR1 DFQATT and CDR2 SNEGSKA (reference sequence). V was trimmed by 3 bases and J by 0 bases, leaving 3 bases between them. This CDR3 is CSASNSNQPQHF. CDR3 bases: TGCAGTGCTAGTAATAGCAATCAGCCCCAGCATTTT.

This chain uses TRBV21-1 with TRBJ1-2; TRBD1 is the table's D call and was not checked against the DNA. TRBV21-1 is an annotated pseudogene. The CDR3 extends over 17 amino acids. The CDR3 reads CASSKPTSTGQEYGYTF. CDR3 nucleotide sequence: TGTGCCAGCAGCAAACCCACGTCCACCGGACAGGAATATGGCTACACCTTC.

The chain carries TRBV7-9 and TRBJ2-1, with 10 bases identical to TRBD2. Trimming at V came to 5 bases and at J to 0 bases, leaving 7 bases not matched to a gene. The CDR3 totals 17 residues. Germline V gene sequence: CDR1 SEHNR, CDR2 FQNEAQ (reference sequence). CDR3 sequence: CASSRTSGDLSYNEQFF. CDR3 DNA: TGTGCCAGCAGCCGAACTAGCGGGGACCTCTCCTACAATGAGCAGTTCTTC. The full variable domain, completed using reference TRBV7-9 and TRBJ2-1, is DTGVSQNPRHKITKRGQNVTFRCDPISEHNRLYWYRQTLGQGPEFLTYFQNEAQLEKSRLLSDRFSAERPKGSFSTLEIQRTEQGDSAMYLCASSRTSGDLSYNEQFFGPGTRLTVL.

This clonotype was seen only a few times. The CDR3 DNA follows: TGCAGTGCTAGACGGACAGGGAGGGACTATGGCTACACCTTC. It codes for CSARRTGRDYGYTF. This chain joins TRBV20-1 and TRBJ1-2; 8 nucleotides agree with TRBD1. From germline, CDR1 is DFQATT and CDR2 SNEGSKA (reference sequence). Unmatched junction bases numbered 5, after V lost 2 bases and J lost 3 bases. The CDR3 is 14 amino acids.

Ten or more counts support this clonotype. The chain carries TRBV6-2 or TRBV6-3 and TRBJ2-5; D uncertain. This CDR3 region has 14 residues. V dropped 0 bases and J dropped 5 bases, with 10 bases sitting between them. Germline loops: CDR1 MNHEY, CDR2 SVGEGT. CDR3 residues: CASSYSAARETQYF. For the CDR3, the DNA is TGTGCCAGCAGTTACTCCGCTGCCCGGGAGACCCAGTACTTC.

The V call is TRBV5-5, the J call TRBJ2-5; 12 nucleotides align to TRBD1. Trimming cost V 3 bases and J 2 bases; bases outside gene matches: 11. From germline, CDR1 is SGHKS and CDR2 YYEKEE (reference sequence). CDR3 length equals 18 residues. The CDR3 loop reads CASSSFGTGGITQETQYF. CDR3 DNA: TGTGCCAGCAGCTCTTTCGGGACAGGGGGCATAACGCAAGAGACCCAGTACTTC.

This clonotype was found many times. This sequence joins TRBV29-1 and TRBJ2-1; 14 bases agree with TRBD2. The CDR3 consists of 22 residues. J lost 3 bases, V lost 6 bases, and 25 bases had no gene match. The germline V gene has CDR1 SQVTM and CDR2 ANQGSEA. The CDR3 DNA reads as TGCAGCGTGATTTTACAGGGCCCTCGACCGGGACTAGCGGGGGCCTACTACAATGAGCAGTTCTTC. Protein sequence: CSVILQGPRPGLAGAYYNEQFF.

The CDR3 region has the DNA TGTGCCAGCAGCGTAGGGGGAGGACCGACTAACTATGGCTACACCTTC. Translating it yields CASSVGGGPTNYGYTF. V usage is TRBV9 and J usage is TRBJ1-2; D is unclear. Trimming pared 0 bases from V and 0 bases from J, leaving 12 bases between. CDR3 length: 16 residues. Germline CDR1 SGDLS, CDR2 YYNGEE.

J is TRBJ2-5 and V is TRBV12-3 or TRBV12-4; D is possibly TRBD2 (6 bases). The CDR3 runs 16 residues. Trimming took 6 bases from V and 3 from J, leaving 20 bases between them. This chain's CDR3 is CASSQRGTPREETQYF. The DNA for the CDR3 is TGTGCCAGCAGCCAACGGGGGACTCCCCGTGAAGAGACCCAGTACTTC.

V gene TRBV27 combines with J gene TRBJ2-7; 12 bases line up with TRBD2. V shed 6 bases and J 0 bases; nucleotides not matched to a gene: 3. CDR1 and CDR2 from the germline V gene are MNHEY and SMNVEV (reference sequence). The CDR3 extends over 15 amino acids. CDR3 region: CASRSSGGVSYEQYF. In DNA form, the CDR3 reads TGTGCCAGCAGATCTAGCGGGGGGGTCTCCTACGAGCAGTACTTC.

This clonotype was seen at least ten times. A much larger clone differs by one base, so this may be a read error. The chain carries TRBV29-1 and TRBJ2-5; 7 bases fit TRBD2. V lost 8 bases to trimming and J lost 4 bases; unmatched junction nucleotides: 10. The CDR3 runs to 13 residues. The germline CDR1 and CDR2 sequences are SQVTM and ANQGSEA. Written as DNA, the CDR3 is TGCAGCTATGCAAGGACTAGTTTAGAGACCCAGTACTTC. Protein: CSYARTSLETQYF.

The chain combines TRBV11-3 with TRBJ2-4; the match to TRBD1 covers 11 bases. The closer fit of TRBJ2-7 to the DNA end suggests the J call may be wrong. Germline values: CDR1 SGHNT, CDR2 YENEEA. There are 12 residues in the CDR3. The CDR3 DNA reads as TGTGCCGAAGGGACAGGGGGGCGCGAGCAGTACTTC. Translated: CAEGTGGREQYF.

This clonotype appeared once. The CDR3: CASSPDSAGEKLFF. The CDR3 bases are TGTGCCAGCAGCCCAGACTCGGCCGGTGAAAAACTGTTTTTT. The chain couples TRBV3-1 to TRBJ1-4; D ambiguous. The CDR3 is made up of 14 amino acids. With 4 bases removed from V and 7 bases from J, the gap between germline ends came to 13 bases. Germline V gene sequence: CDR1 LGHDT, CDR2 YNNKEL (reference sequence).

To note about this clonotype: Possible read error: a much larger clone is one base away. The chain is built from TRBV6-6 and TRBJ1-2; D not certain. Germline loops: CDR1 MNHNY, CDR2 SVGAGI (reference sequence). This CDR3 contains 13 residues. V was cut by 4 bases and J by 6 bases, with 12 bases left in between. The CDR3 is CASSSEMGHGYTF. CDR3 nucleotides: TGTGCCAGCAGTTCCGAGATGGGTCATGGCTACACCTTC.

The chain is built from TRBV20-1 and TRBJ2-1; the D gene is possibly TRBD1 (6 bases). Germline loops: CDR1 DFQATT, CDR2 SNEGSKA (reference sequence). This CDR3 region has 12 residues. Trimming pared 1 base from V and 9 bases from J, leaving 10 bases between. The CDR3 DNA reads TGCAGTGCTAGAGCAGGGGCGGGTGAGCAGTTCTTC. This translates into CSARAGAGEQFF.

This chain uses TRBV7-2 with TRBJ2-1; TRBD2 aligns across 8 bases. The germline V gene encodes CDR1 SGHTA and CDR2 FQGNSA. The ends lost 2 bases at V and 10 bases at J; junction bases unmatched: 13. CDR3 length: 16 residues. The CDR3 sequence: CASSLPAGGPREEQFF. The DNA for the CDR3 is TGTGCCAGCAGCTTACCGGCGGGAGGACCCCGTGAGGAGCAGTTCTTC. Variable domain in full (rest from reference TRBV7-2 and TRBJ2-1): GAGVSQSPSNKVTEKGKDVELRCDPISGHTALYWYRQSLGQGLEFLIYFQGNSAPDKSGLPSDRFSAERTGGSVSTLTIQRTQQEDSAVYLCASSLPAGGPREEQFFGPGTRLTVL.

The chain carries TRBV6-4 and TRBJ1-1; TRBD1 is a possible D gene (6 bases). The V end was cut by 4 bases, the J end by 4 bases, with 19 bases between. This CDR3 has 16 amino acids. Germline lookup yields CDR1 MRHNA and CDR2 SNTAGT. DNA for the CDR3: TGTGCCAGCAGTGTACCTCCCGGGGGCGACGGCACTGAAGCTTTCTTT. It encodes CASSVPPGGDGTEAFF.

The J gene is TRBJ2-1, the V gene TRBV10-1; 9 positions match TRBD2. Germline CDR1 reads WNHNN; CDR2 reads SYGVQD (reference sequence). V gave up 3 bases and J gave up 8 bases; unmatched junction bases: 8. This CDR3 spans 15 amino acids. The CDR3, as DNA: TGCGCCAGCAGTGACCGGGCTAGCGGGAAACATGAGCAGTTCTTC. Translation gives CASSDRASGKHEQFF.

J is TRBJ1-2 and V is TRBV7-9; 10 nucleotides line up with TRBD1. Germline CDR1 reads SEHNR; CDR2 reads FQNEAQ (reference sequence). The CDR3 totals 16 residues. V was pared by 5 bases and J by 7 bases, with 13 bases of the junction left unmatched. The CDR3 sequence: CASSPAIRQGAAGYTF. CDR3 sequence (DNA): TGTGCCAGCAGCCCCGCAATAAGACAGGGGGCGGCTGGCTACACCTTC.

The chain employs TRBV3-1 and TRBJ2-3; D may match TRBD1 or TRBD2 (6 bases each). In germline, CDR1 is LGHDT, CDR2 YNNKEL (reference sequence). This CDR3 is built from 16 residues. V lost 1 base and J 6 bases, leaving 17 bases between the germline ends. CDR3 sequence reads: CASSQVSGAGADTQYF. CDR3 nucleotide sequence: TGTGCCAGCAGCCAAGTGTCGGGGGCAGGGGCGGATACGCAGTATTTT.

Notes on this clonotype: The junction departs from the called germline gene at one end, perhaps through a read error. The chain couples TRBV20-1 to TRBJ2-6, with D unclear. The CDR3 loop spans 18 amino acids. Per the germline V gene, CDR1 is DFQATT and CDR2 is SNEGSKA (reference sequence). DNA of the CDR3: TGCAGTGCCAGAGATTATGGCGGTTTCAGCTCTGGGGCCAACGTCCTGACTTTC. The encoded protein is CSARDYGGFSSGANVLTF.